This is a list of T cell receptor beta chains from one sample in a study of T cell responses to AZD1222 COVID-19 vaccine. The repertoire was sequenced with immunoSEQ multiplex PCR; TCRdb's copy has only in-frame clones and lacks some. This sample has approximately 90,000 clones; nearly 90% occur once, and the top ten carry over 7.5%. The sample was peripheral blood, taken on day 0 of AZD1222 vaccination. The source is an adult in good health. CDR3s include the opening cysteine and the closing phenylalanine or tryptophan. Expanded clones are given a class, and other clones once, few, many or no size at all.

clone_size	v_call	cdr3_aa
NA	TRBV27	CASSPQGARGKLFF
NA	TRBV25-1	CASSGFPTRQGADTQYF
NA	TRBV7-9	CASSFRQGSGNTIYF
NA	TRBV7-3	CASSLNGERNNEQFF
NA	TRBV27	CASSRESAAGATDTQYF
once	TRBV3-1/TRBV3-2	CASSPVRDYGYTF
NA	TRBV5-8	CASTLDHPSGHQYGYTF
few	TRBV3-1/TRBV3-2	CASSQRLVTEAFF
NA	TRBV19	CASSIVRGNEQFF
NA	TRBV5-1	CASSLVGGSDTQYF
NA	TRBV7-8	CASSHPNSGSQPQHF
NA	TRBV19	CASDGGALTGPQHF
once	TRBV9	CASSVTPSSQETQYF
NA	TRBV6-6	CASSYRQETQYF
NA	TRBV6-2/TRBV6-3	CASSSFRGGRTDTQYF
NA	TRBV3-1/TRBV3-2	CASSHSAGSGDEQFF
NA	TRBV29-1	CSGTGGSNYGYTF
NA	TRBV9	CASSGDRSSTDTQYF
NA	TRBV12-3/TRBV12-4	CASSLEGDTGYTF
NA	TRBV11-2	CASSLDGDRRAFF
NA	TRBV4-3	CASSQVLGGRPQHF
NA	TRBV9	CASSVDEVMTFGYTF